These 15 T cell receptor beta chains originate from one sample sequenced in a study of glioma-infiltrating T cells after dendritic cell vaccination. Data came from immunoSEQ multiplex PCR; TCRdb stores just in-frame clones and leaves some out. Of 90,000 or so clones in the sample, more than 75% were seen once. The sequencing used blood, collected before dendritic cell vaccination. The source of these receptors is a human donor with glioblastoma.

The chain is built from TRBV11-3 and TRBJ1-5; TRBD1 agrees at 9 bases. CDR3 length equals 14 residues. Germline trimming cut 5 bases from V and 6 bases from J; bases unmatched to any gene: 5. The germline CDR1 and CDR2 sequences are SGHNT and YENEEA. In DNA, the CDR3 is TGTGCCAGCAGCCTGGACAGGGGCAGTCAGCCCCAGCATTTT. It is translated as CASSLDRGSQPQHF.

This chain joins TRBV25-1 and TRBJ1-3; tentative D call: TRBD1 (5 bases). The CDR3 totals 12 residues. With 6 bases removed from V and 7 bases from J, the gap between germline ends came to 10 bases. Germline V gene lookup returns CDR1 MGHDK and CDR2 SYGVNS. The CDR3: CASSQGGNTIYF. The CDR3 nucleotides are TGTGCCAGCAGCCAGGGAGGCAACACCATATATTTT.

The chain employs TRBV30 and TRBJ2-2; possible D gene TRBD1, 6 bases. The CDR3 runs 15 residues. V gave up 0 bases and J gave up 5 bases, with 13 bases separating them. The germline V gene has CDR1 GTSNPN and CDR2 SVGIG (reference sequence). This chain's CDR3 is CAWSVLQGRTGELFF. The CDR3 DNA sequence: TGTGCCTGGAGTGTACTACAGGGCCGGACCGGGGAGCTGTTTTTT. Full variable domain (remainder filled in from reference TRBV30 and TRBJ2-2): SQTIHQWPATLVQPVGSPLSLECTVEGTSNPNLYWYRQAAGRGLQLLFYSVGIGQISSEVPQNLSASRPQDRQFILSSKKLLLSDSGFYLCAWSVLQGRTGELFFGEGSRLTVL.

The chain combines TRBV6-6 with TRBJ2-1, with D uncertain. The CDR3 consists of 14 residues. V was trimmed by 6 bases and J by 0 bases, leaving 9 bases between them. The germline gives CDR1 MNHNY, CDR2 SVGAGI (reference sequence). The CDR3 loop reads CASSPFPSYNEQFF. As DNA, the CDR3 is TGTGCCAGCAGCCCCTTCCCCTCCTACAATGAGCAGTTCTTC.

This rearrangement joins TRBV6-5 to TRBJ1-5, with a possible D match to TRBD1 (6 bases). In germline, CDR1 is MNHEY, CDR2 SVGAGI. V lost 6 bases to trimming and J lost 7 bases, with 16 bases between them. The CDR3 is 14 amino acids. CDR3 bases: TGTGCCAGCAGCTTGGGATACAGGGTCCAGCCCCAGCATTTT. It is translated as CASSLGYRVQPQHF.

The chain recombines TRBV27 with TRBJ2-2; D is possibly TRBD1 (5 bases). This CDR3 has 14 amino acids. Between the trimmed V and J ends, which lost 3 bases and 6 bases, there was a span of 11 bases. CDR1 and CDR2 (germline): MNHEY, SMNVEV (reference sequence). The CDR3 DNA follows: TGTGCCAGCAGTTTTTCCGACAGTTCCGGGGAGCTGTTTTTT. The encoded protein is CASSFSDSSGELFF.

This chain uses TRBV7-8 with TRBJ2-3; 8 bases are shared with TRBD1. J gave up 4 bases and V 1 base, and 7 bases lay outside the gene matches. Germline CDR1 is SGHVS and CDR2 is FQNEAQ. This CDR3 is 16 amino acids long. CDR3 coding DNA: TGTGCCAGCAGCTTAGTTCCAGGGGGCAATTCAGATACGCAGTATTTT. Its protein is CASSLVPGGNSDTQYF. Supplemented by reference TRBV7-8 and TRBJ2-3, the full variable domain reads GAGVSQSPRYKVAKRGQDVALRCDPISGHVSLFWYQQALGQGPEFLTYFQNEAQLDKSGLPSDRFFAERPEGSVSTLKIQRTQQEDSAVYLCASSLVPGGNSDTQYFGPGTRLTVL.

V gene TRBV2 combines with J gene TRBJ1-2, with 7 bases aligning to TRBD1. J gave up 3 bases and V 3 bases, and 10 bases lay outside the gene matches. The germline V gene has CDR1 SNHLY and CDR2 FYNNEI. The CDR3 extends over 16 amino acids. In nucleotides, the CDR3 is TGTGCCAGCAGTGAGACAGGGCTCATGGGGGACTATGGCTACACCTTC. This encodes CASSETGLMGDYGYTF.

The chain is built from TRBV27 and TRBJ2-1; 10 bases are shared with TRBD2. V was clipped by 3 bases and J by 8 bases; unmatched bases: 7. There are 15 residues in the CDR3. Germline lookup yields CDR1 MNHEY and CDR2 SMNVEV (reference sequence). CDR3 nucleotide sequence: TGTGCCAGCAGTTTCACTAGCGGGATTTTAGATGAGCAGTTCTTC. It yields the protein CASSFTSGILDEQFF.

The V and J genes are TRBV5-8 and TRBJ2-7, with D unclear. Trimming left V 1 base short and J 0 bases short, with 8 bases between. The CDR3 consists of 14 residues. Germline lookup yields CDR1 SGHTS and CDR2 YDEGEE. The CDR3 protein is CASSLLFHSYEQYF. CDR3 in DNA: TGTGCCAGCAGCTTGTTGTTCCACTCCTACGAGCAGTACTTC.

The genes are TRBV2 and TRBJ1-5, with D tentatively TRBD1 (6 bases). CDR3 size: 14 residues. Germline V gene data show CDR1 as SNHLY and CDR2 as FYNNEI. Trimming took off 6 bases at V and 7 bases at J, with 16 bases between the two ends. In nucleotides, the CDR3 is TGTGCCAGCAGCACAGGGATAGGGTTGCAGCCCCAGCATTTT. Its protein product is CASSTGIGLQPQHF.

The chain couples TRBV5-8 to TRBJ2-1, with D uncertain. This CDR3 has 11 amino acids. Trimming shortened V by 7 bases and J by 4 bases, and 6 bases separated the two germline ends. Looked up from germline, CDR1 is SGHTS and CDR2 is YDEGEE. The CDR3: CASPRYNEQFF. The CDR3 coding sequence is TGTGCCAGCCCCCGGTACAATGAGCAGTTCTTC.

The chain carries TRBV4-1 and TRBJ2-1; 8 nucleotides agree with TRBD2. This CDR3 is built from 16 residues. V lost 5 bases and J lost 4; bases outside the gene matches: 10. CDR1 is MGHRA, CDR2 YSYEKL, per germline. This CDR3 is CASSDIPGLGYNEQFF. For the CDR3, the DNA is TGCGCCAGCAGCGATATACCGGGACTAGGTTACAATGAGCAGTTCTTC.

The gene calls are TRBV18 and TRBJ1-6; TRBD1 might be the D (6 bases). Germline CDR1 and CDR2: KGHSH and LQKENI. The CDR3 consists of 15 residues. Trimming pared 3 bases from V and 5 bases from J, leaving 11 bases between. CDR3 protein: CASSPSQGDNSPLHF. CDR3 DNA: TGTGCCAGCTCACCGTCACAGGGTGATAATTCACCCCTCCACTTT.

This clone was picked up one time. The V and J genes are TRBV18 and TRBJ2-2; TRBD1 is a possible D gene (5 bases). There are 15 residues in the CDR3. V was shortened by 3 bases and J by 4 bases, with 12 bases between the two germline ends. CDR1 is KGHSH and CDR2 is LQKENI in the germline V gene. The CDR3 nucleotides are TGTGCCAGCTCACCTCAAACAGGACCCACCGGGGAGCTGTTTTTT. As protein: CASSPQTGPTGELFF.